This T cell receptor beta chain is drawn from a study of beta chain features in type 1 diabetes. Study summary: All samples yielded 85 million to 130 million examined sorted cells. Findings and limits, study-wide: Shortening that was moderate but significant affected the TCRB CDR3s of Type 1 diabetes patients in all four CD4+ subsets. The VDJ junctions of type 1 diabetes patients carried fewer insertions and more deletions.

As every portion of the isolated RNA was reverse transcribed, the sequencing read expressed TCRB transcripts. Assay used: immunoSEQ multiplex PCR; TCRdb lists only in-frame clones, some missing. The sample includes 600,000 or so clones, 11% to 15% seen only once; the top ten take roughly 0.04%. Sorting with CD45RO/CCR7/CD25/CD127/CD95/CD27 yielded naive, central memory, regulatory and stem-like memory CD4+ cells. Sorted populations were all over 98% pure. This clone occurred a few times. Its specificity is unknown. The germline V gene encodes CDR1 MGHDK and CDR2 SYGVNS. V was shortened by 3 bases and J by 4 bases, with 15 bases between the two germline ends. CDR3 length: 15 residues.

The chain combines TRBV25-1 with TRBJ1-1; D gene ambiguous. The specimen was naive CD4+ T cells from blood. The sequence was obtained from a man aged 18 to 29 with type 1 diabetes. The chain's CDR3 is CASSDYAGRGTEAFF. The CDR3 coding sequence is TGTGCCAGCAGTGATTATGCCGGTCGCGGCACTGAAGCTTTCTTT.